Listed here is a single T cell receptor (beta chain). Its antigen remains unknown. The sample belongs to a study of STAT5B mutations in CD4+ large granular lymphocyte leukemia. Repertoires were generated with immunoSEQ multiplex PCR, while TCRdb's copy carries only in-frame clones and drops some. The data show 45,000 or so clones, 80% to 90% seen once. CDR1 and CDR2 (germline): SGHDN, FVKESK. CDR3 length: 14 amino acids. J lost 6 bases, V lost 4 bases, and 4 bases had no gene match. Overall study results and limits: No patients shared main leukemic clonotypes, though about 24% appeared at low frequency elsewhere. Top patient clones used TRBV06 genes more often: 8/27 versus 2/35 in controls.

This chain connects TRBV14 to TRBJ2-7; 12 bases agree with TRBD2. Sequenced sample: CD4+ T cells from blood buffy coats. The sequence derives from a human donor in good health. In DNA, the CDR3 is TGTGCCAGCAGCCGAGAACTAGCGGGAGGCGAGCAGTACTTC. This sequence encodes CASSRELAGGEQYF.